A single sample is the source of the 27 T cell receptor beta chains below, sequenced in a study of blood T cell repertoires in COVID-19. Some clones are missing from TCRdb's copy, which holds only in-frame ones; the method was immunoSEQ multiplex PCR. In the table there are 350,000 to 450,000 clones, roughly 92% of which are singletons. Source material: PBMCs or T cells enriched from blood (not recorded which). The receptors were sampled from a woman between 35 and 50 years old who had been exposed to COVID-19.

The DNA of the CDR3 is TGTGCCAGCAGCTCCAGCGTACTCGACACTGAAGCTTTCTTT. Encoded protein: CASSSSVLDTEAFF. This chain connects TRBV5-6 to TRBJ1-1; no definite D call. The V and J ends lost 3 bases and 3 bases respectively, with 12 bases between them. The CDR3 length is 14 residues. Per germline, CDR1 SGHDT and CDR2 YYEEEE.

J is TRBJ1-2 and V is TRBV3-1 (or the pseudogene TRBV3-2), with 10 bases matching TRBD1. CDR3 length: 17 amino acids. J gave up 2 bases and V 3 bases, and 9 bases lay outside the gene matches. Looked up from germline, CDR1 is LGHDT and CDR2 is YNNKEL (reference sequence). Here the CDR3 reads CASSHADRGLSNYGYTF. The DNA of the CDR3 is TGTGCCAGCAGCCATGCAGACAGGGGGCTATCCAACTATGGCTACACCTTC.

V and J are TRBV3-1 (or the pseudogene TRBV3-2) and TRBJ1-5; D might be TRBD1 (5 bases). Germline V gene data show CDR1 as LGHDT and CDR2 as YNNKEL (reference sequence). The V end lost 2 bases, the J end lost 3 bases, and 8 bases lay between the germline ends. The CDR3 is made up of 14 amino acids. In DNA, the CDR3 is TGTGCCAGCAGCCAACAGGACACCAATCAGCCCCAGCATTTT. Its protein product is CASSQQDTNQPQHF.

The genes are TRBV5-1 and TRBJ1-2, with a weak D call TRBD1 (5 bases). V dropped 2 bases and J dropped 7 bases, with 24 bases sitting between them. Germline V gene lookup returns CDR1 SGHRS and CDR2 YFSETQ. This CDR3 comprises 17 residues. The CDR3 loop is CASSFDWAGKGSIGYTF. DNA of the CDR3: TGCGCCAGCAGCTTTGATTGGGCAGGGAAGGGCTCTATTGGCTACACCTTC.

This chain uses TRBV2 with TRBJ2-5; weak D call: TRBD1 (5 bases). V lost 6 bases, J lost 4 bases, and 18 bases lay in between. CDR1 and CDR2 (germline): SNHLY, FYNNEI. This CDR3 spans 15 amino acids. In DNA, the CDR3 is TGTGCCAGCAGAGTAGCCGCAAGGGGCAGAGAGACCCAGTACTTC. Translation: CASRVAARGRETQYF.

The chain employs TRBV3-1 (or the pseudogene TRBV3-2) and TRBJ2-7; 9 bases align to TRBD1. Looked up from germline, CDR1 is LGHDT and CDR2 is YNNKEL (reference sequence). The CDR3 has 15 residues. The V segment lost 5 bases and the J segment 3 bases; nucleotides outside the gene matches: 8. The CDR3 is CASSSHRDRDYEQYF. The CDR3 nucleotides are TGTGCCAGCAGCTCTCACCGGGACAGGGACTACGAGCAGTACTTC.

The chain carries TRBV19 and TRBJ2-6; perhaps TRBD1 as D (7 bases). This CDR3 is built from 16 residues. The V gene's germline CDR1 is LNHDA and CDR2 SQIVND (reference sequence). V dropped 6 bases and J dropped 3 bases, with 15 bases sitting between them. CDR3 in amino acids: CASSSVRGDGANVLTF. In nucleotides, the CDR3 is TGTGCCAGTAGCTCGGTCAGGGGGGATGGGGCCAACGTCCTGACTTTC.

CDR3 in DNA: TGTGCCAGCAGTGAAAACCCAGTCTATGGCTACACCTTC. It encodes CASSENPVYGYTF. This chain connects TRBV2 to TRBJ1-2; D is unresolved. Germline CDR1 reads SNHLY; CDR2 reads FYNNEI. There are 13 residues in the CDR3. Trimming left V 2 bases short and J 4 bases short, with 8 bases between.

V is TRBV15 and J is TRBJ1-5; maybe TRBD1 (6 bases). Germline V CDR1 and CDR2: LNHNV, YYDKDF (reference sequence). The V end lost 0 bases, the J end lost 3 bases, and 12 bases lay between the germline ends. The CDR3 loop spans 16 amino acids. The CDR3 here is CATSRERQVFNQPQHF. The CDR3 nucleotides read TGTGCCACCAGCAGAGAGAGACAGGTCTTCAATCAGCCCCAGCATTTT.

The chain uses TRBV19 and TRBJ1-2; 11 bases match TRBD1. Unmatched junction bases numbered 6, after V lost 5 bases and J lost 4 bases. CDR3 length: 15 amino acids. Germline V gives CDR1 LNHDA, CDR2 SQIVND (reference sequence). CDR3 bases: TGTGCCAGTAGTTCCCGGGACAGGGGGATCTATGGCTACACCTTC. Residues: CASSSRDRGIYGYTF. The whole variable domain, remainder taken from reference TRBV19 and TRBJ1-2, is DGGITQSPKYLFRKEGQNVTLSCEQNLNHDAMYWYRQDPGQGLRLIYYSQIVNDFQKGDIAEGYSVSREKKESFPLTVTSAQKNPTAFYLCASSSRDRGIYGYTFGSGTRLTVV.

V usage is TRBV5-5 and J usage is TRBJ2-2, with a possible D match to TRBD2 (6 bases). Trimming removed 4 bases at V and 3 bases at J, with 13 bases between. The CDR3 runs to 15 residues. Germline V gene sequence: CDR1 SGHKS, CDR2 YYEKEE (reference sequence). CDR3 sequence: CASSKWGDYTGELFF. DNA of the CDR3: TGTGCCAGCAGCAAATGGGGGGATTACACCGGGGAGCTGTTTTTT.

The genes are TRBV6-5 and TRBJ1-1, with unresolved D. CDR3 length: 13 residues. Trimming took off 6 bases at V and 2 bases at J, with 10 bases between the two ends. CDR1 and CDR2 (germline): MNHEY, SVGAGI. In nucleotides, the CDR3 is TGTGCCAGCAGGAGGACTTCTAACACTGAAGCTTTCTTT. Protein: CASRRTSNTEAFF.

The chain carries TRBV5-1 and TRBJ2-5, with 11 bases lining up with TRBD2. The germline V gene encodes CDR1 SGHRS and CDR2 YFSETQ. The CDR3 has 14 amino acids. The junction had 4 bases not matched to a gene; V was cut back by 6 bases and J by 3 bases. Written as DNA, the CDR3 is TGCGCCAGCAAGCCGGGACTAGCGGAAGAGACCCAGTACTTC. Translating gives CASKPGLAEETQYF.

V gene TRBV7-9 combines with J gene TRBJ1-4, with unresolved D. The CDR3 length is 16 residues. The germline CDR1 and CDR2 sequences are SEHNR and FQNEAQ (reference sequence). V dropped 1 base and J dropped 2 bases, with 11 bases sitting between them. Here the CDR3 DNA reads TGTGCCAGCAGCTTAGGGTTAGCGGGGACTAATGAAAAACTGTTTTTT. Amino acid sequence: CASSLGLAGTNEKLFF.

This clone was seen just once. V is TRBV4-1 and J is TRBJ2-6, with D perhaps TRBD2 (5 bases). This CDR3 has 17 residues. Trimming left V 0 bases short and J 2 bases short, with 11 bases between. Germline V gene data show CDR1 as MGHRA and CDR2 as YSYEKL. The CDR3 is CASSQDRGDAGANVLTF. The CDR3 DNA reads as TGCGCCAGCAGCCAAGACCGGGGTGACGCTGGGGCCAACGTCCTGACTTTC.

The genes are TRBV5-4 and TRBJ1-1, with 10 bases lining up with TRBD1. The J segment lost 7 bases and the V segment lost 3 bases, leaving 6 bases of the junction unmatched. Germline-derived CDR1 and CDR2 are SGHNT and YYREEE (reference sequence). This CDR3 is built from 14 residues. The CDR3 sequence is CASSSPRTGGEAFF. The CDR3 DNA follows: TGTGCCAGCAGCTCCCCGAGGACAGGGGGTGAAGCTTTCTTT.

V gene TRBV3-1 (or the pseudogene TRBV3-2) combines with J gene TRBJ1-2; D is undetermined. The germline CDR1 and CDR2 sequences are LGHDT and YNNKEL (reference sequence). V was cut by 1 base and J by 8 bases, with 11 bases left in between. This CDR3 has 13 amino acids. In DNA, the CDR3 is TGTGCCAGCAGCCAAGTCCCCCTGAGGGGCTACACCTTC. It specifies CASSQVPLRGYTF.

The gene calls are TRBV30 and TRBJ1-3; no reliable D call. The CDR3 contains 15 residues. V was cut by 4 bases and J by 0 bases, with 13 bases left in between. CDR1 and CDR2 (germline): GTSNPN, SVGIG (reference sequence). The CDR3 reads CAWTSAGSSGNTIYF. The CDR3 DNA is TGTGCCTGGACCTCAGCGGGGAGCTCTGGAAACACCATATATTTT.

This chain links TRBV19 with TRBJ1-1, with TRBD1 matching over 7 bases. Germline V gives CDR1 LNHDA, CDR2 SQIVND (reference sequence). The junction had 3 bases not matched to a gene; V was cut back by 5 bases and J by 0 bases. The CDR3 totals 14 residues. The CDR3 nucleotides are TGTGCCAGTAGTTTGGGACAGCTGAACACTGAAGCTTTCTTT. As protein: CASSLGQLNTEAFF.

The chain employs TRBV3-1 (or the pseudogene TRBV3-2) and TRBJ1-3; maybe TRBD1 (5 bases). The CDR3 is 16 residues long. CDR1 and CDR2 from the germline V gene are LGHDT and YNNKEL (reference sequence). Trimming cost V 1 base and J 0 bases, with 10 bases left between them. The CDR3 loop is CASSQARQISGNTIYF. CDR3 coding DNA: TGTGCCAGCAGCCAAGCTAGACAGATCTCTGGAAACACCATATATTTT.

This clone was picked up one time. The chain combines TRBV5-5 with TRBJ1-1, with a tentative D call TRBD1 (5 bases). Germline V lookup: CDR1 SGHKS, CDR2 YYEKEE (reference sequence). V was clipped by 1 base and J by 5 bases, with 15 bases between them. There are 15 residues in the CDR3. The CDR3 reads CASSLRGGGLTEAFF. CDR3 DNA: TGTGCCAGCAGCTTGAGGGGTGGAGGGCTAACTGAAGCTTTCTTT. Looking up the rest from reference TRBV5-5 and TRBJ1-1 gives the full variable domain: DAGVTQSPTHLIKTRGQQVTLRCSPISGHKSVSWYQQVLGQGPQFIFQYYEKEERGRGNFPDRFSARQFPNYSSELNVNALLLGDSALYLCASSLRGGGLTEAFFGQGTRLTVV.

The rearrangement joins TRBV19 to TRBJ1-5, with unresolved D. This CDR3 comprises 18 residues. The germline CDR1 and CDR2 sequences are LNHDA and SQIVND (reference sequence). V shed 0 bases and J shed 0 bases, with 15 bases lying between them. CDR3 protein: CASSIDQQVPFSNQPQHF. DNA of the CDR3: TGTGCCAGTAGTATAGATCAACAAGTCCCATTTAGCAATCAGCCCCAGCATTTT.

The rearrangement links TRBV5-1 to TRBJ2-1; D possibly corresponds to TRBD2 (5 bases). The V end lost 0 bases, the J end lost 4 bases, and 11 bases lay between the germline ends. This CDR3 has 15 amino acids. Germline-derived CDR1 and CDR2 are SGHRS and YFSETQ. The DNA for the CDR3 is TGCGCCAGCAGCTTGGGTGTAGGCGGGTACAATGAGCAGTTCTTC. It codes for CASSLGVGGYNEQFF.

The chain joins TRBV7-2 to TRBJ2-5, with D possibly TRBD1 on 6 matching bases. CDR1 is SGHTA, CDR2 FQGNSA, per germline. The CDR3 has 13 residues. The V end was cut by 6 bases, the J end by 1 base, with 9 bases between. The CDR3 loop is CASSYRVQETQYF. The CDR3 nucleotides are TGTGCCAGCAGTTACAGGGTCCAAGAGACCCAGTACTTC.

V is TRBV9 and J is TRBJ2-7, with a tentative D call TRBD2 (5 bases). The V and J ends lost 0 bases and 7 bases respectively, with 14 bases between them. This CDR3 spans 14 amino acids. Germline assignment: CDR1 SGDLS and CDR2 YYNGEE. The CDR3 loop is CASSVGVATGEQYF. CDR3 nucleotides: TGTGCCAGCAGCGTAGGGGTGGCCACGGGAGAGCAGTACTTC.

This chain joins TRBV6-4 and TRBJ1-5, with 8 bases fitting TRBD1. The CDR3 runs to 14 residues. V shed 5 bases, J shed 6 bases, and the junction held 6 bases outside the gene matches. Germline CDR1 and CDR2: MRHNA and SNTAGT. CDR3 sequence reads: CASSPRGHGQPQHF. CDR3 bases: TGTGCCAGCAGTCCCAGGGGGCATGGTCAGCCCCAGCATTTT.

This chain joins TRBV27 and TRBJ1-1; D ambiguous. This CDR3 contains 13 residues. Trimming stripped 10 bases from V and 1 base from J, with 13 bases between. Germline CDR1 is MNHEY and CDR2 is SMNVEV (reference sequence). The CDR3 bases are TGTGCCACCAACCGACTCGGGAACACTGAAGCTTTCTTT. Encoded protein: CATNRLGNTEAFF.